The sequence of this T cell receptor (beta chain) was determined in a study of identical twins. The study's findings and limits: Insertion counts were lower in abundant cord blood beta clonotypes, a trend that memory repertoires did not show. Out-of-frame alpha sequences shared between twins exhibited an excess of low generation probability.

This clonotype turned up a few times. Its matching antigen is unknown. This CDR3 region has 14 residues. Germline lookup yields CDR1 MGHDK and CDR2 SYGVNS. With V trimmed by 10 bases and J by 3 bases, 10 bases remained unmatched. A universal primer site was added by template switching, and unique molecular identifiers were carried by the cDNA. One entry per CDR3 protein results from TCRdb running MiXCR on the 5' RACE reads. The repertoire holds around 250,000 distinct CDR3 sequences, around 8% seen once, with around 3% in the top ten. These data were likewise used in another study, on yellow fever vaccine responses in identical twins. In that study: As reported, the vaccine T cell response of twins seemed partly convergent and partly personalized.

Sequences were obtained from CD8+ T cells sorted from blood. The chain is built from TRBV25-1 and TRBJ1-2; 8 bases map to TRBD1. The TCR originated in a young woman in good health. As DNA, the CDR3 is TGTGCCACCCGTTCCGGACAGGGATACTATGGCTACACCTTC. Protein: CATRSGQGYYGYTF.